Described below is a single TCR beta chain sequence and its context. These data originate in a study of blood T cell repertoires in COVID-19. In the study overall: The origin of the acute and convalescent COVID-19 samples was the United States, Italy and Spain.

TCRdb keeps only in-frame clones here, not all; method: immunoSEQ multiplex PCR. The sample lists approximately 170,000 clones, about 88% occurring once. This CDR3 contains 16 residues. The germline V gene encodes CDR1 LNHDA and CDR2 SQIVND (reference sequence). Trimming took off 3 bases at V and 0 bases at J, with 15 bases between the two ends. This sequence originates from a man aged 55 to 70 with active or convalescent COVID-19. The V gene is TRBV19, the J gene TRBJ2-7; tentative D call: TRBD2 (5 bases). Sequencing input: peripheral blood. The DNA for the CDR3 is TGTGCCAGTAGTATGAATGGAAAGGGAGCCTCCTACGAGCAGTACTTC. Translating gives CASSMNGKGASYEQYF.